Listed below are T cell receptor beta chains from one sample, sequenced in a study of blood T cell repertoires in COVID-19. TCRdb's table, derived via immunoSEQ multiplex PCR, lists solely in-frame clones and lacks some. Of 350,000 to 500,000 clones listed, 70% to 90% are singletons. The sequencing input was peripheral blood. These receptors were collected from a man aged 18 to 29 with COVID-19, enrolled during active disease. The CDR3 runs from the conserved cysteine through the conserved F or W. The D gene is left open where the match is weak. Clone size is shown for a subset of rows, as once, few, many or a class of expanded clone.

d_gene | j_gene | abundance | v_gene | len | CDR3aa | CDR3nt
- | TRBJ2-5 | - | TRBV3-1/TRBV3-2 | 16 | CASSQRILGVLKTQYF | TGTGCCAGCAGCCAACGGATTCTAGGAGTCTTAAAGACCCAGTACTTC
TRBD2 | TRBJ2-3 | - | TRBV2 | 13 | CAWLGGSSDTQYF | TGTGCCTGGCTAGGCGGGAGTTCAGATACGCAGTATTTT
TRBD1 | TRBJ2-1 | - | TRBV19 | 15 | CATREGQAGYNEQFF | TGTGCCACACGAGAAGGACAGGCTGGGTACAATGAGCAGTTCTTC
TRBD1 | TRBJ1-1 | - | TRBV5-1 | 13 | CASSTQQGAEAFF | TGCGCCAGCAGCACCCAACAGGGGGCTGAAGCTTTCTTT
- | TRBJ2-7 | - | TRBV9 | 16 | CASSVGGQRRPYEQYF | TGTGCCAGCAGCGTAGGAGGGCAGCGGCGTCCCTACGAGCAGTACTTC
- | TRBJ1-1 | - | TRBV24-1 | 13 | CATSDFTGYEAFF | TGTGCCACCAGTGACTTTACAGGGTATGAAGCTTTCTTT
TRBD1 | TRBJ1-3 | - | TRBV29-1 | 15 | CSVETGPPSGNTIYF | TGCAGCGTGGAGACAGGGCCTCCCTCTGGAAACACCATATATTTT
TRBD1 | TRBJ2-1 | - | TRBV9 | 15 | CASSVGTGGRNEQFF | TGTGCCAGCAGCGTAGGGACAGGGGGCAGAAATGAGCAGTTCTTC
TRBD2 | TRBJ2-1 | - | TRBV7-2 | 15 | CASSVLAGGYNEQFF | TGTGCCAGCAGCGTACTAGCGGGAGGATACAATGAGCAGTTCTTC
TRBD1 | TRBJ1-5 | - | TRBV11-3 | 16 | CASSWTGEGSNQPQHF | TGTGCCAGCAGCTGGACAGGGGAGGGTAGCAATCAGCCCCAGCATTTT
TRBD2 | TRBJ2-1 | - | TRBV2 | 14 | CASSGLAGVNEQFF | TGTGCCAGCAGTGGGCTAGCGGGAGTAAATGAGCAGTTCTTC
- | TRBJ1-4 | - | TRBV5-6 | 14 | CASSLLGLGEKLFF | TGTGCCAGCAGCTTGTTGGGGCTGGGGGAAAAACTGTTTTTT
TRBD2 | TRBJ2-3 | - | TRBV12-5 | 16 | CASGYWGTRATDTQYF | TGTGCTAGTGGTTATTGGGGGACTAGGGCCACAGATACGCAGTATTTT
- | TRBJ2-2 | - | TRBV6-5 | 14 | CASNQYRVQGELFF | TGTGCCAGCAACCAATACAGGGTTCAGGGGGAGCTGTTTTTT
TRBD1 | TRBJ1-4 | - | TRBV2 | 16 | CASTLTGVATNEKLFF | TGTGCCAGCACCTTAACAGGGGTGGCAACTAATGAAAAACTGTTTTTT
TRBD1 | TRBJ2-1 | - | TRBV5-5 | 14 | CASSPGQGVDEQFF | TGTGCCAGCAGCCCTGGACAGGGGGTTGATGAGCAGTTCTTC
- | TRBJ2-1 | - | TRBV11-3 | 14 | CASSLGGGYNEQFF | TGTGCCAGCAGCTTGGGAGGGGGGTACAATGAGCAGTTCTTC
- | TRBJ1-5 | - | TRBV2 | 12 | CASSDLYQPQHF | TGTGCCAGCAGTGACCTTTATCAGCCCCAGCATTTT
- | TRBJ1-5 | once | TRBV10-3 | 17 | CAISESRDTYSNQPQHF | TGTGCCATCAGTGAGTCCCGGGACACCTATAGCAATCAGCCCCAGCATTTT
TRBD1 | TRBJ2-6 | - | TRBV5-4 | 17 | CASSFDRGSSGANVLTF | TGTGCCAGCAGCTTTGACAGGGGGAGCTCTGGGGCCAACGTCCTGACTTTC
- | TRBJ2-7 | - | TRBV12-3/TRBV12-4 | 13 | CASSFGTPYEQYF | TGTGCCAGCAGTTTTGGGACTCCCTACGAGCAGTACTTC
- | TRBJ2-1 | - | TRBV5-1 | 12 | CASSLRSGDPFF | TGCGCCAGCAGCTTGAGGAGCGGCGATCCGTTCTTC
- | TRBJ2-5 | - | TRBV6-5 | 14 | CASSSRGSQETQYF | TGTGCCAGCAGTTCCAGGGGCTCCCAAGAGACCCAGTACTTC
TRBD2 | TRBJ2-7 | - | TRBV6-1 | 14 | CASSQLADGYEQYF | TGTGCCAGCAGCCAACTAGCGGATGGCTACGAGCAGTACTTC
- | TRBJ1-6 | - | TRBV4-2 | 14 | CASSQGQYNSPLHF | TGTGCCAGCAGCCAAGGACAGTATAATTCACCCCTCCACTTT
- | TRBJ2-3 | - | TRBV15 | 16 | CATSWGASGNTDTQYF | TGTGCCACCAGCTGGGGGGCTAGCGGTAACACAGATACGCAGTATTTT
- | TRBJ1-2 | - | TRBV28 | 17 | CASSSPRDTISLDGYTF | TGTGCCAGCAGTTCCCCCCGGGACACTATAAGCTTGGATGGCTACACCTTC
TRBD2 | TRBJ2-6 | - | TRBV6-9 | 14 | CDPGGGSVANVLTF | TGTGATCCCGGCGGGGGGTCTGTGGCCAACGTCCTGACTTTC
- | TRBJ1-5 | once | TRBV28 | 14 | CASSLPGGGQPQHF | TGTGCCAGCAGTCTCCCGGGAGGGGGACAGCCCCAGCATTTT
TRBD2 | TRBJ2-7 | - | TRBV11-3 | 16 | CASSLRPLAGDYEQYF | TGTGCCAGCAGCTTAAGACCTCTAGCGGGAGACTACGAGCAGTACTTC
TRBD2 | TRBJ2-7 | many | TRBV5-1 | 15 | CASSLQASGSDEQYF | TGCGCCAGCAGCTTGCAAGCTAGCGGGTCGGACGAGCAGTACTTC
TRBD2 | TRBJ2-2 | - | TRBV13 | 15 | CASSSGLVGTGELFF | TGTGCCAGCAGCTCGGGACTAGTCGGGACCGGGGAGCTGTTTTTT
- | TRBJ2-4 | - | TRBV12-5 | 17 | CASGLLNPNPAGNIQYF | TGTGCTAGTGGTTTGCTCAACCCAAACCCGGCGGGAAACATTCAGTACTTC
- | TRBJ2-3 | - | TRBV6-5 | 15 | CASSYQGGRADTQYF | TGTGCCAGCAGTTATCAGGGGGGTAGGGCAGATACGCAGTATTTT
- | TRBJ2-7 | - | TRBV21-1 | 13 | CASSKYQGGEQYF | TGTGCCAGCAGCAAATACCAAGGGGGTGAGCAGTACTTC
- | TRBJ2-7 | - | TRBV7-3 | 14 | CASSLMGQGAEQYF | TGTGCCAGCAGCTTAATGGGACAAGGAGCGGAGCAGTACTTC
TRBD2 | TRBJ2-5 | once | TRBV6-5 | 15 | CASSLTSGGGETQYF | TGTGCCAGCAGTTTGACTAGCGGGGGGGGTGAGACCCAGTACTTC
TRBD1 | TRBJ2-1 | - | TRBV2 | 18 | CASSPGTGKGKSYNEQFF | TGTGCCAGCAGCCCCGGGACAGGGAAAGGAAAGTCCTACAATGAGCAGTTCTTC
- | TRBJ2-2 | - | TRBV27 | 15 | CASSFWAAMSGELFF | TGTGCCAGCAGTTTTTGGGCAGCTATGTCCGGGGAGCTGTTTTTT
TRBD1 | TRBJ2-7 | - | TRBV19 | 15 | CASSIADRGTYEQYF | TGTGCCAGTAGTATAGCGGACAGGGGAACCTACGAGCAGTACTTC
- | TRBJ2-3 | - | TRBV19 | 14 | CASSITGGTDTQYF | TGTGCCAGTAGTATCACGGGTGGCACAGATACGCAGTATTTT
TRBD1 | TRBJ1-3 | - | TRBV3-1/TRBV3-2 | 16 | CASSQAGQASGNTIYF | TGTGCCAGCAGCCAAGCGGGACAGGCCTCTGGAAACACCATATATTTT
TRBD1 | TRBJ1-6 | once | TRBV5-4 | 16 | CASSLGGTGESSPLHF | TGTGCCAGCAGCTTGGGGGGGACAGGGGAGAGTTCACCCCTCCACTTT
TRBD2 | TRBJ2-1 | once | TRBV12-5 | 16 | CASGLALAGGYNEQFF | TGTGCTAGTGGTTTGGCCTTAGCGGGAGGGTACAATGAGCAGTTCTTC
- | TRBJ2-4 | - | TRBV5-5 | 12 | CASSLAGWIQYF | TGTGCCAGCAGCTTGGCAGGGTGGATTCAGTACTTC
- | TRBJ2-5 | - | TRBV29-1 | 14 | CSVGGGAGRETQYF | TGCAGCGTTGGCGGAGGGGCAGGAAGAGAGACCCAGTACTTC
TRBD1 | TRBJ2-5 | once | TRBV11-3 | 13 | CASSSDRGETQYF | TGTGCCAGCAGCTCGGACAGGGGTGAGACCCAGTACTTC
- | TRBJ2-2 | once | TRBV5-6 | 15 | CASSPRARGTGELFF | TGTGCCAGCAGCCCCCGGGCACGGGGCACCGGGGAGCTGTTTTTT
- | TRBJ1-2 | - | TRBV6-5 | 14 | CASSTWGENYGYTF | TGTGCCAGCAGCACCTGGGGGGAAAATTACGGCTACACCTTC
- | TRBJ2-7 | - | TRBV11-3 | 15 | CASSLRRGPTYEQYF | TGTGCCAGCAGCTTACGGAGGGGGCCCACCTACGAGCAGTACTTC
- | TRBJ2-7 | - | TRBV7-9 | 12 | CASSARLYEQYF | TGTGCCAGCAGCGCCCGACTCTACGAGCAGTACTTC